This T cell receptor (beta chain) is drawn from a study of shared clonotypes between healthy human individuals. Study details: A few men and a couple of women, aged 18 to 49, were donors. Points from the study as a whole: Although depth was large, rarefaction showed that sequencing of the sorted subsets was incomplete. Naive subsets generally had larger estimated richness than memory subsets.

TCRdb keeps only in-frame clones here, not all; method: immunoSEQ multiplex PCR. This table has under 650,000 clones, 90% to 96% appearing once. Remarks on this clone: Its matching antigen is unknown. Germline is not matched at one junction end, which may reflect a read error.

The CDR3 loop spans 12 amino acids. Germline values: CDR1 MDHEN, CDR2 SYDVKM. The sequence was obtained from a woman in her twenties or thirties in good health. Sequencing was done on a sample of naive CD4+ T cells sorted from blood. The sample's subset: CD45RA+ positively selected. The chain couples TRBV28 to TRBJ1-5, with D unresolved. The CDR3 region is CASSLNDQSQHF. The CDR3 DNA follows: TGTGCCAGCAGCCTTAATGATCAGTCCCAGCATTTT. Full variable domain (missing parts from reference TRBV28 and TRBJ1-5): DVKVTQSSRYLVKRTGEKVFLECVQDMDHENMFWYRQDPGLGLRLIYFSYDVKMKEKGDIPEGYSVSREKKERFSLILESASTNQTSMYLCASSLNDQSQHFGDGTRLSIL.